These 17 T cell receptor beta chains came from one sample sequenced in a study of T cells in Graves' hyperthyroidism and ophthalmopathy. The CDR3 regions of TCR beta were amplified from RNA transcripts. The HTBI primer set drove a first-round RT-PCR of the TCR CDR3. TCRdb re-called the multiplex PCR reads with MiXCR, one entry per CDR3 protein. The sample includes a few hundred thousand distinct CDR3 sequences, more than 13% of them seen just once. The sample taken for sequencing was blood. These receptors were taken from a woman aged 30 to 39 with Graves' hyperthyroidism.

This clonotype was picked up many times. This rearrangement joins TRBV5-1 to TRBJ2-7, with TRBD2 matching 7 bases. The V gene end was trimmed by 0 bases and the J gene end by 6 bases; junction bases not matched to a gene: 6. The CDR3 length is 14 residues. Germline V CDR1 and CDR2: SGHRS, YFSETQ. CDR3 nucleotide sequence: TGCGCCAGCAGCTTGGGGACACGGGAGGTCGAGCAGTACTTC. Translation gives CASSLGTREVEQYF. The full variable domain, in which reference TRBV5-1 and TRBJ2-7 provide the parts outside the CDR3, is KAGVTQTPRYLIKTRGQQVTLSCSPISGHRSVSWYQQTPGQGLQFLFEYFSETQRNKGNFPGRFSGRQFSNSRSEMNVSTLELGDSALYLCASSLGTREVEQYFGPGTRLTVT.

This clonotype was detected many times. The CDR3 DNA is TGTGCCTGGGGGTTGGGAACAGATACGCAGTATTTT. This encodes CAWGLGTDTQYF. The V and J genes are TRBV30 and TRBJ2-3; no firm D call. This CDR3 region has 12 residues. Germline CDR1 and CDR2: GTSNPN and SVGIG (reference sequence). V lost 5 bases and J lost 3, with 9 bases in between.

In its sample, this clonotype was seen many times. This chain's CDR3 is CASYFGGGEVNGYTF. CDR3 DNA: TGTGCCAGCTACTTCGGGGGGGGCGAGGTGAATGGCTACACCTTC. J is TRBJ1-2 and V is TRBV2; the D gene is possibly TRBD1 (6 bases). Germline V lookup: CDR1 SNHLY, CDR2 FYNNEI. V was cut by 8 bases and J by 6 bases, with 22 bases left in between. This CDR3 spans 15 amino acids.

This chain uses TRBV6-2 or TRBV6-3 with TRBJ2-1; D ambiguous. Trimming cost V 2 bases and J 3 bases, with 8 bases left between them. The CDR3 has 14 amino acids. The V gene's germline CDR1 is MNHEY and CDR2 SVGEGT. This CDR3 is CASSYVGFYNEQFF. In DNA, the CDR3 is TGTGCCAGCAGTTACGTCGGGTTCTACAATGAGCAGTTCTTC.

V gene TRBV12-3 or TRBV12-4 combines with J gene TRBJ1-1; no clear D. CDR3 length: 15 residues. Trimming stripped 5 bases from V and 0 bases from J, with 13 bases between. CDR3 nucleotides: TGTGCCAGCAGTCTAACGGTAGGGATGAACACTGAAGCTTTCTTT. Residues: CASSLTVGMNTEAFF.

This clonotype was seen many times. This chain links TRBV27 with TRBJ2-1, with 8 bases identical to TRBD2. This CDR3 is built from 18 residues. CDR1 and CDR2 (germline): MNHEY, SMNVEV (reference sequence). Losses at the gene ends were 5 bases for V and 8 bases for J; bases not matched to a gene: 20. This CDR3 is CASSPNIPGVLAVDEQFF. The CDR3 coding sequence is TGTGCCAGCAGTCCCAATATACCGGGGGTACTAGCGGTCGATGAGCAGTTCTTC.

This chain uses TRBV12-3 or TRBV12-4 with TRBJ1-1, with D possibly being TRBD1 (6 bases). This CDR3 comprises 23 residues. Between the trimmed V and J ends, which lost 4 bases and 5 bases, there was a span of 41 bases. This CDR3 is CASSSTLRASQVGDKLLGTEAFF. In DNA, the CDR3 is TGTGCCAGCAGTTCAACCTTAAGGGCCAGCCAAGTGGGGGACAAACTGCTAGGGACTGAAGCTTTCTTT.

This clonotype was detected many times. The gene calls are TRBV6-1 and TRBJ2-5; the match to TRBD2 covers 9 bases. The V segment lost 5 bases and the J segment 3 bases; nucleotides outside the gene matches: 4. Germline lookup yields CDR1 MNHNS and CDR2 SASEGT. This CDR3 has 14 amino acids. The CDR3 is CASSFRLAEETQYF. In nucleotides, the CDR3 is TGTGCCAGCAGTTTTCGACTAGCGGAAGAGACCCAGTACTTC.

This clonotype was counted between two and nine times. The genes are TRBV7-9 and TRBJ2-3, with D perhaps TRBD1 (6 bases). The CDR3 has 14 amino acids. With 5 bases removed from V and 6 bases from J, the gap between germline ends came to 15 bases. Germline V gives CDR1 SEHNR, CDR2 FQNEAQ (reference sequence). The CDR3 DNA follows: TGTGCCAGCAGCCCTCCGGGACACAGCGATACGCAGTATTTT. As protein: CASSPPGHSDTQYF.

V and J are TRBV5-1 and TRBJ1-2; 12 bases map to TRBD1. Germline V gene lookup returns CDR1 SGHRS and CDR2 YFSETQ. The CDR3 has 18 residues. Trimming at V came to 4 bases and at J to 3 bases, leaving 13 bases not matched to a gene. CDR3 region: CASSLSSVGTGGDYGYTF. The CDR3 bases are TGCGCCAGCAGCCTCTCTTCCGTCGGGACAGGGGGCGACTATGGCTACACCTTC.

This clonotype was detected a few times. This chain connects TRBV29-1 to TRBJ2-7, with D hard to call. The germline gives CDR1 SQVTM, CDR2 ANQGSEA. There are 15 residues in the CDR3. V lost 1 base and J lost 3, with 16 bases in between. The CDR3 nucleotides are TGCAGCGTTGAAGGAGGCTGGGCAGATCGCTACGAGCAGTACTTC. Translation gives CSVEGGWADRYEQYF.

J is TRBJ1-4 and V is TRBV3-1, with D possibly TRBD1 on 6 matching bases. In germline, CDR1 is LGHDT, CDR2 YNNKEL (reference sequence). The CDR3 spans 14 residues. V gave up 4 bases and J gave up 6 bases, with 12 bases separating them. The CDR3 here is CASSPRGGDEKLFF. CDR3 sequence (DNA): TGTGCCAGCAGCCCCAGAGGGGGGGATGAAAAACTGTTTTTT.

This clonotype came up many times. The V gene is TRBV2, the J gene TRBJ2-2, with TRBD2 matching 8 bases. CDR3 length: 15 residues. CDR1 is SNHLY, CDR2 FYNNEI, per germline. With 4 bases clipped from V and 1 base from J, the junction kept 2 bases outside the gene matches. The CDR3 DNA sequence: TGTGCCAGCAGTGGGAGCGGGAGGAACACCGGGGAGCTGTTTTTT. The encoded protein is CASSGSGRNTGELFF.

Many counts were recorded for this clonotype. V is TRBV7-6 and J is TRBJ1-5; possibly TRBD1 for D (5 bases). The CDR3 runs 14 residues. Germline CDR1 SGHVS, CDR2 FNYEAQ. V gave up 1 base and J gave up 2 bases, with 6 bases separating them. CDR3 sequence: CASSLGRGNQPQHF. DNA for the CDR3: TGTGCCAGCAGCTTAGGCAGGGGCAATCAGCCCCAGCATTTT.

The sample holds many counts of this clonotype. The CDR3 is CASSERQGSNNEQFF. Here the CDR3 DNA reads TGTGCCAGCAGTGAGCGACAGGGTAGCAACAATGAGCAGTTCTTC. The chain carries TRBV2 and TRBJ2-1; the match to TRBD1 covers 7 bases. V gave up 3 bases and J gave up 5 bases; unmatched junction bases: 7. This CDR3 region has 15 residues. Germline CDR1 SNHLY, CDR2 FYNNEI.

This chain joins TRBV5-1 and TRBJ2-3; 12 bases align to TRBD2. After removal of 0 bases from V and 0 bases from J, the junction contained 14 bases not matched to a gene. The CDR3 runs 21 residues. From germline, CDR1 is SGHRS and CDR2 YFSETQ. CDR3 DNA sequence: TGCGCCAGCAGCTTGGCCGGTCTAGCGGGAGGGCCCCTCCCTAGCACAGATACGCAGTATTTT. The encoded protein is CASSLAGLAGGPLPSTDTQYF.

This clonotype was detected many times. The chain joins TRBV27 to TRBJ2-3, with TRBD1 identical over 9 bases. Germline CDR1 and CDR2: MNHEY and SMNVEV (reference sequence). J lost 5 bases, V lost 8 bases, and 11 bases had no gene match. The CDR3 runs to 15 residues. The CDR3, as DNA: TGTGCCAGCTCAACCTACAGGGGGCGCAAAGATACGCAGTATTTT. It translates to CASSTYRGRKDTQYF.